This TCR delta chain is from a study of gamma delta lymphoproliferative disorders and STAT genes (dated by TCRdb to 2016 to 2018). Looking at the study overall: Gamma-chain libraries were prepared from at least 50 ng of genomic DNA using the LymphoTrack Dx TCRG Assay. Since no corresponding Invivoscribe delta assay was available, delta-chain libraries were prepared following the standard operating procedure of the EuroClonality-NGS working group. Within a larger immunophenotypic and STAT-mutation study, TCR gamma and delta CDR3 repertoires were profiled by deep sequencing in Tgammadelta lymphoproliferative disease patients and healthy controls. To confirm results, a couple of gamma-chain samples and all delta-chain samples were sequenced twice.

For both patients and controls, peripheral blood mononuclear cells were isolated, and the genomic DNA from these cells was used for TCR sequencing. As controls, approximately 23 healthy adult blood donors (median age about 60 years; around twelve males and roughly 11 females) were included and were matched to patients for age and sex. Both library methods used multiplex PCR with primers targeting conserved V and J regions of the TCR genes. Amplicons were purified, pooled and sequenced on an Illumina MiSeq platform. The original methods were these. V(D)J alignment, clonotype assembly and translation were performed with MiXCR, whereas functionality assessment and CDR3 repertoire analyses were performed with VDJtools. The IMGT definition of CDR3 was applied, and only productive sequences using functional genes were analyzed, with ORF genes and pseudogenes left out. A custom Python script was used to search all patients and controls for identical amino acid CDR3s of major clonotypes (frequency >=5%). Clonotype frequencies in patients versus controls were compared with a one-sided non-parametric Wilcoxon test. TCRdb recomputed clones from the public reads with CATT; identical DNA rows were then combined. TCRdb, not the original authors, processed these V and J calls. In all, the sample holds about 1,200 delta-chain clones, and approximately 1.5% of those were seen once. The ten largest make up about two fifths of the sample.

From a lookup of the germline V gene, CDR1 and CDR2 are GEAIGNYY and EKD. From the cysteine up to the phenylalanine, the CDR3 has a length of 17 residues. The only DNA kept is the CDR3, 51 bases in frame from the first base. V is clipped by 3 bases and J by 2 bases, and the sequence between their germline boundaries is 21 bases long. The paper's findings and limits, for the study overall: According to the authors, NGS specificity may be reduced at low frequencies, so whether leukemic clones are public or private needs confirmation. Control T cells likely spanned varied maturation stages, while leukemic cells were skewed toward terminal effectors, potentially limiting patient-control comparisons. Almost every major gamma and delta clonotype found in patients was public, meaning shared with at least one healthy donor, with just a couple of gamma clonotypes being private to disease. When whole repertoires were clustered, gamma repertoires from patients grouped apart from those of healthy controls, but delta repertoires did not separate between the groups.

This clone showed up just a few times. Its antigen remains unidentified. A far larger clone is a single base away, which makes a read error likely. Other nucleotide sequences from this sample produce the same CDR3. The V and J segments used are TRDV2 and TRDJ1; the D gene is perhaps TRDD3, from 5 matching bases. Sequencing was carried out using blood. The TCR was taken from a human donor in good health. The CDR3 here reads CACDVFGVVPGTDKLIF. DNA sequence: TGTGCCTGTGACGTCTTTGGGGTTGTACCCGGTACCGATAAACTCATCTTT.